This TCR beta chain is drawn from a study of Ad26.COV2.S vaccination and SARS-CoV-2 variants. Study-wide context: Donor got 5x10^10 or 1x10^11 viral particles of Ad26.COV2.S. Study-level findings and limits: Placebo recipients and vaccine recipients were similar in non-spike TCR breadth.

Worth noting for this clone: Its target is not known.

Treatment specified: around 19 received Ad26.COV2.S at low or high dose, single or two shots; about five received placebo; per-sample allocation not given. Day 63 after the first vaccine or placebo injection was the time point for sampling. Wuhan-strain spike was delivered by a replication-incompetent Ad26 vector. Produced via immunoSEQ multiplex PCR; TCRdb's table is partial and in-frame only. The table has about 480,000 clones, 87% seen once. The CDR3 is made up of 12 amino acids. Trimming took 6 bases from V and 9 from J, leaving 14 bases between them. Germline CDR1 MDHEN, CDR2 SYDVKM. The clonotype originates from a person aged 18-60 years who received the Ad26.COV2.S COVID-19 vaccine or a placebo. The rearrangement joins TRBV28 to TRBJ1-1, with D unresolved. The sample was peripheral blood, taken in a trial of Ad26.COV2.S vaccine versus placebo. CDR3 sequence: CASSRLGSKAFF. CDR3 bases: TGTGCCAGCAGCCGTTTGGGGAGTAAAGCTTTCTTT.